The 27 T cell receptor beta chains below were found in one sample sequenced in a study of vaccination effects on CD4 cells after COVID-19. What these receptors recognize is not known. Some clones are missing from TCRdb's copy, which holds only in-frame ones; the method was immunoSEQ multiplex PCR. The sample lists over 55,000 clones, approximately 71% occurring once. Sequencing followed a ViraFEST assay step that expanded antigen-specific CD4+ T cells with viral peptide pools. Culturing for about ten days preceded CD4+ T cell isolation. None of the vaccinated had previously contracted SARS-CoV-2, and their nucleocapsid antibodies tested negative. This specimen consisted of CD4+ T cells from PBMCs cultured with HCoV-OC43 spike peptides, obtained before COVID-19 vaccination. The subset: HCoV-OC43 spike overlapping peptide pool stimulation. Every receptor here comes from a human donor who received a COVID-19 vaccine.

The chain uses TRBV3-1 (or the pseudogene TRBV3-2) and TRBJ1-5; tentatively, D is TRBD1 (5 bases). The V gene lost 4 bases and the J gene lost 6 bases, with 13 bases spanning the gap. Germline V lookup: CDR1 LGHDT, CDR2 YNNKEL (reference sequence). CDR3 length: 14 amino acids. CDR3 region: CASSRRQQIQPQHF. DNA of the CDR3: TGTGCCAGCAGCCGGAGACAGCAGATTCAGCCCCAGCATTTT.

This rearrangement joins TRBV4-3 to TRBJ1-2; D is unresolved. The CDR3 length is 16 residues. Germline CDR1 reads LGHNA; CDR2 reads YSLEER. Trimming pared 1 base from V and 4 bases from J, leaving 16 bases between. CDR3 in DNA: TGCGCCAGCAGCCAAGCGAGACAACTCTCTGGCTATGGCTACACCTTC. This codes for CASSQARQLSGYGYTF.

The CDR3 coding sequence is TGTGCCAGCAGGGCCAATGAGCAGTTCTTC. It codes for CASRANEQFF. The chain links TRBV2 to TRBJ2-1; D is unresolved. Germline V lookup: CDR1 SNHLY, CDR2 FYNNEI. Trimming shortened V by 6 bases and J by 6 bases, and 3 bases separated the two germline ends. There are 10 residues in the CDR3.

This chain joins TRBV5-6 and TRBJ2-6, with D possibly being TRBD2 (5 bases). V was shortened by 3 bases and J by 2 bases, with 9 bases between the two germline ends. Germline values: CDR1 SGHDT, CDR2 YYEEEE. The CDR3 is 15 amino acids. In DNA form, the CDR3 reads TGTGCCAGCAGCTGGAGGTTTGCTGGGGCCAACGTCCTGACTTTC. Protein sequence: CASSWRFAGANVLTF.

The chain has TRBV10-3 and TRBJ2-7, with 7 bases matching TRBD1. The V gene's germline CDR1 is ENHRY and CDR2 SYGVKD. V gave up 6 bases and J gave up 5 bases; unmatched junction bases: 7. CDR3 length: 13 residues. CDR3 bases: TGTGCCATCAGCCCCCGGGACAGTCACGAGCAGTACGTC. Its protein is CAISPRDSHEQYV.

The chain joins TRBV5-1 to TRBJ2-5; D call uncertain. Germline CDR1 reads SGHRS; CDR2 reads YFSETQ. CDR3 length equals 13 residues. Trimming shortened V by 1 base and J by 2 bases, and 6 bases separated the two germline ends. CDR3 loop: CASSLYRQETQYF. DNA of the CDR3: TGCGCCAGCAGCTTGTATAGACAAGAGACCCAGTACTTC.

This CDR3 is CATRGTANRHGYTF. CDR3 DNA: TGTGCCACCAGGGGGACAGCAAATCGCCATGGCTACACCTTC. The chain combines TRBV15 with TRBJ1-2; 7 bases line up with TRBD1. Germline V gene data show CDR1 as LNHNV and CDR2 as YYDKDF (reference sequence). The CDR3 sequence is 14 residues long. J was trimmed by 6 bases and V by 6 bases; bases with no gene match: 10. The entire variable domain, with the rest obtained from reference TRBV15 and TRBJ1-2, is as follows: DAMVIQNPRYQVTQFGKPVTLSCSQTLNHNVMYWYQQKSSQAPKLLFHYYDKDFNNEADTPDNFQSRRPNTSFCFLDIRSPGLGDTAMYLCATRGTANRHGYTFGSGTRLTVV.

The gene calls are TRBV18 and TRBJ1-4; 8 nucleotides agree with TRBD1. This CDR3 spans 15 amino acids. The junction had 5 bases not matched to a gene; V was cut back by 0 bases and J by 8 bases. Germline V gives CDR1 KGHSH, CDR2 LQKENI. The CDR3 DNA follows: TGTGCCAGCTCACCACCCTCGGACAGGGCGGAAAAACTGTTTTTT. Amino acids: CASSPPSDRAEKLFF.

V usage is TRBV2 and J usage is TRBJ2-7; D is possibly TRBD1 (6 bases). The CDR3 is 15 amino acids. Trimming shortened V by 5 bases and J by 0 bases, and 14 bases separated the two germline ends. Germline-derived CDR1 and CDR2 are SNHLY and FYNNEI. The CDR3 DNA is TGTGCCAGCAGTAGGGGACACCTAAGCTCCTACGAGCAGTACGTC. Translation gives CASSRGHLSSYEQYV.

V is TRBV6-5 and J is TRBJ1-5; TRBD1 matches at 7 bases. Looked up from germline, CDR1 is MNHEY and CDR2 is SVGAGI. The CDR3 sequence is 13 residues long. V was clipped by 6 bases and J by 4 bases; unmatched bases: 3. CDR3 nucleotide sequence: TGTGCCAGCAGGGACAGGAAAAATCAGCCCCAGCATTTT. It encodes CASRDRKNQPQHF.

This clone was recorded a few times. The rearrangement links TRBV2 to TRBJ2-1; no clear D gene. CDR3 size: 13 residues. Germline CDR1 and CDR2: SNHLY and FYNNEI. V dropped 0 bases and J dropped 10 bases, with 10 bases sitting between them. Here the CDR3 reads CASSEALWAEQFF. DNA for the CDR3: TGTGCCAGCAGTGAAGCGCTTTGGGCGGAGCAGTTCTTC. The variable domain in full, completed from reference TRBV2 and TRBJ2-1, reads EPEVTQTPSHQVTQMGQEVILRCVPISNHLYFYWYRQILGQKVEFLVSFYNNEISEKSEIFDDQFSVERPDGSNFTLKIRSTKLEDSAMYFCASSEALWAEQFFGPGTRLTVL.

The rearrangement uses TRBV11-2 and TRBJ1-4; no clear D. Trimming took 2 bases from V and 0 from J, leaving 10 bases between them. CDR1 and CDR2 from the germline V gene are SGHAT and FQNNGV. The CDR3 consists of 16 residues. Written as DNA, the CDR3 is TGTGCCAGCAGCTTATTCCGGAGGTCAACTAATGAAAAACTGTTTTTT. Amino acid sequence: CASSLFRRSTNEKLFF.

The J gene is TRBJ2-3, the V gene TRBV5-6; D possibly corresponds to TRBD2 (6 bases). Germline-derived CDR1 and CDR2 are SGHDT and YYEEEE. This CDR3 comprises 16 residues. The germline V and J ends were trimmed by 4 bases and 4 bases, with 19 bases remaining between them. The CDR3 nucleotides are TGTGCCAGCAGCCCCAAAAGGTGGACTATTTCAGATACGCAGTATTTT. Its protein product is CASSPKRWTISDTQYF.

This chain connects TRBV24-1 to TRBJ1-1; 11 positions match TRBD1. The junction had 6 bases not matched to a gene; V was cut back by 1 base and J by 3 bases. In germline, CDR1 is KGHDR, CDR2 SFDVKD. This CDR3 spans 17 amino acids. The CDR3 DNA is TGTGCCACCAGTGATTTTTTGGACAGGGGGCGTGACACTGAAGCTTTCTTT. Its translation is CATSDFLDRGRDTEAFF.

This rearrangement joins TRBV7-2 to TRBJ2-3; D might be TRBD2 (5 bases). The V end lost 4 bases, the J end lost 4 bases, and 12 bases lay between the germline ends. From germline, CDR1 is SGHTA and CDR2 FQGNSA. CDR3 length: 14 amino acids. The CDR3 nucleotides are TGTGCCAGCAGCTCCCGGGGTATAGCAGATACGCAGTATTTT. Protein: CASSSRGIADTQYF.

This clone has a single count. The rearrangement joins TRBV20-1 to TRBJ2-5, with D hard to call. This CDR3 spans 11 amino acids. Germline CDR1 is DFQATT and CDR2 is SNEGSKA (reference sequence). V shed 6 bases and J shed 4 bases, with 9 bases lying between them. The CDR3 DNA follows: TGCAGTGCCCAGCGTGCAGAGACCCAGTACTTC. This translates into CSAQRAETQYF.

The CDR3 loop is CASSPRGSAGVQETQYF. The CDR3 nucleotides read TGTGCCAGCAGCCCCCGTGGGTCAGCGGGAGTCCAAGAGACCCAGTACTTC. This chain links TRBV9 with TRBJ2-5; the match to TRBD2 covers 8 bases. Germline trimming cut 4 bases from V and 1 base from J; bases unmatched to any gene: 12. The CDR3 runs 17 residues. Germline CDR1 reads SGDLS; CDR2 reads YYNGEE.

The rearrangement joins TRBV5-1 to TRBJ2-1; 7 positions agree with TRBD1. V lost 4 bases to trimming and J lost 4 bases; unmatched junction nucleotides: 5. Per germline, CDR1 SGHRS and CDR2 YFSETQ. CDR3 length equals 14 residues. CDR3 sequence: CASSTGTAYNEQFF. For the CDR3, the DNA is TGCGCCAGCAGCACCGGGACAGCTTACAATGAGCAGTTCTTC.

The genes are TRBV9 and TRBJ2-3, with D possibly TRBD1 on 5 matching bases. Deletions cut 2 bases from V and 4 bases from J, with 11 bases between. Germline loops: CDR1 SGDLS, CDR2 YYNGEE. The CDR3 covers 14 residues. The CDR3 DNA sequence: TGTGCCAGCAGCGTCCAGGGCCCTCCAGATACGCAGTATTTT. As protein: CASSVQGPPDTQYF.

J is TRBJ2-1 and V is TRBV7-8; D unclear. With 5 bases removed from V and 8 bases from J, the gap between germline ends came to 16 bases. The germline V gene has CDR1 SGHVS and CDR2 FQNEAQ. The CDR3 is 14 amino acids. The CDR3 here is CASSPKLLAYEQFF. The CDR3 bases are TGTGCCAGCAGCCCAAAGCTATTAGCTTATGAGCAGTTCTTC.

This clone was recorded a few times. Other DNA sequences of this sample code for an identical CDR3. The chain combines TRBV3-1 (or the pseudogene TRBV3-2) with TRBJ2-5; D is ambiguous. V was clipped by 3 bases and J by 5 bases, with 7 bases between them. Germline CDR1 LGHDT, CDR2 YNNKEL (reference sequence). CDR3 length: 12 amino acids. The CDR3 reads CASSQLGETQYF. The CDR3 bases are TGTGCCAGCAGCCAGTTAGGGGAGACCCAGTACTTC.

The rearrangement joins TRBV5-1 to TRBJ2-5; possibly TRBD1 or TRBD2 for D (5 bases each). V lost 3 bases to trimming and J lost 2 bases, with 8 bases between them. This CDR3 contains 13 residues. From germline, CDR1 is SGHRS and CDR2 YFSETQ. The CDR3 loop reads CASSYGAQETQYF. The CDR3 DNA is TGCGCCAGCAGCTACGGGGCTCAAGAGACCCAGTACTTC.

V and J are TRBV6-5 and TRBJ1-5, with D tentatively TRBD1 (5 bases). CDR1 and CDR2 from the germline V gene are MNHEY and SVGAGI. V dropped 5 bases and J dropped 7 bases, with 12 bases sitting between them. The CDR3 spans 13 residues. CDR3 loop: CASSPGPGQPQHF. In nucleotides, the CDR3 is TGTGCCAGCAGTCCGGGGCCCGGACAGCCCCAGCATTTT.

The chain couples TRBV11-2 to TRBJ2-3; either TRBD1 or TRBD2 may supply D (6 bases each). The CDR3 sequence is 12 residues long. Germline V gene sequence: CDR1 SGHAT, CDR2 FQNNGV. V was trimmed by 5 bases and J by 11 bases, leaving 14 bases between them. The CDR3 protein is CASSQTGAEQYF. The CDR3 DNA sequence: TGTGCCAGCAGCCAGACGGGGGCCGAGCAGTATTTT.

The V gene is TRBV3-1 (or the pseudogene TRBV3-2), the J gene TRBJ2-6; no firm D call. The CDR3 covers 17 residues. Looked up from germline, CDR1 is LGHDT and CDR2 is YNNKEL (reference sequence). Trimming left V 4 bases short and J 4 bases short, with 17 bases between. The CDR3 loop is CASSPATRQAGANVLTF. The DNA of the CDR3 is TGTGCCAGCAGCCCTGCGACCCGTCAGGCGGGGGCCAACGTCCTGACTTTC.

The chain links TRBV3-1 (or the pseudogene TRBV3-2) to TRBJ1-2; D is undetermined. Trimming pared 4 bases from V and 4 bases from J, leaving 19 bases between. Germline V gene data show CDR1 as LGHDT and CDR2 as YNNKEL (reference sequence). The CDR3 sequence is 16 residues long. CDR3 residues: CASSPLWDLPFYGYTF. Here the CDR3 DNA reads TGTGCCAGCAGCCCCCTGTGGGATCTACCCTTCTATGGCTACACCTTC.

V is TRBV6-5 and J is TRBJ1-3, with a tentative D call TRBD1 (5 bases). The germline V gene has CDR1 MNHEY and CDR2 SVGAGI. The CDR3 extends over 13 amino acids. The V and J ends lost 7 bases and 5 bases respectively, with 12 bases between them. The CDR3 DNA is TGTGCCAGCACCCGGGGGGGTCGAAACACCATATATTTT. As protein: CASTRGGRNTIYF.